This T cell receptor beta chain was documented in a study of blood T cells in healthy people across ages (dated by TCRdb to about 2015). Concerning the study at large: In model experiments, template switching captured roughly one uniquely barcoded TCR beta cDNA molecule for every two T cells. Using deep sequencing normalized with unique cDNA molecular identifiers, the study measured how TCR beta repertoire diversity changes with age. Donors were grouped into four age groups: young (average approximately 15 years), middle-aged (under 40), aged (around 60) and long-lived (about 90). To avoid experimental bias, donors of different ages were spread randomly across the sequencing lanes. Using the same blood draw, the study looked at two additional independent replicas of 1 million unique cDNA reads for two donors, one aged 18 to 30 and the other aged 80 or older. What the authors observed across the whole study: The CMV infection status of donors was not known, potentially confounding age-related changes in expanded clonotypes. As age increased, observed TCR beta diversity per million T cells dropped in a roughly linear way, and a significant reduction was already evident by age about 40. Estimates of total diversity based on one million sequenced T cells were regarded as lower bounds and as underestimates. Compared with the aged group, more naive CD4+ T cells, fewer expanded clones and increased TCR diversity were shown by the long-lived group, suggesting age selection. Observed TCR beta diversity correlated strongly with the percentage of naive T cells measured by flow cytometry. Because profiling used bulk unsorted PBMCs, naive and antigen-experienced compartments could not be compared conclusively.

The V and J ends are trimmed by 6 bases and 0 bases, leaving 15 bases between them. CDR3 length: 16 amino acids, cysteine to phenylalanine. CDR3 DNA is the only sequence kept; it has 48 bases, read in frame from the first base. CDR1 and CDR2, looked up from the germline V gene (reference sequence), are MNHEY and SMNVEV. Of note for this clonotype: There is no known antigen for this receptor. No base-level quality is on record; no much larger clone is a single base apart.

Library generation was performed with 5' RACE. TCRdb names Illumina HiSeq 2500 as the instrument used. A second PCR of roughly 6 to 12 cycles was performed with a sample-barcoded 5' primer and a J-beta primer mix. Each TCR beta cDNA molecule received a unique molecular identifier from a template-switch 5' adaptor carrying 12 random nucleotides. Each sample yielded at least 2.5 million CDR3-containing paired-end reads. First-strand cDNA synthesis was performed from all RNA using the Mint cDNA synthesis kit, with priming by a TRBC-specific oligonucleotide. After uracil-DNA glycosylase treatment, a first 18-cycle PCR used universal primers M1SS and BC2_uni_R on all cDNA. Under the source paper's analysis protocol: Each sample was normalized by randomly selecting 1 million high-quality reads, each carrying a distinct molecular identifier. Instead of being binned into consensus sequences, reads that shared molecular identifiers were thrown out. MiTCR, with a Q25 quality threshold and the strictest error-elimination algorithm, was used for CDR3 identification, clonotype clustering and error correction. A nonparametric unseen species model using Euler transformation provided a lower-bound estimate of total TCR beta diversity. TCRdb itself trimmed the public reads at Q25 with fastp, ran MiXCR and retained productive beta chains. Each CDR3 protein gets just one entry, which takes the most common genes and DNA from the rows behind it. These V and J calls derive from TCRdb rather than the authors' analysis. The sample contains approximately 1.5 million distinct CDR3 sequences, roughly 43% of them found a single time. The ten largest clones add up to under 5% of the sample.

The donors were a few dozen Caucasian individuals from Russia, aged about 6 to 100 years, who were systemically healthy. Each donor gave 8 to 10 milliliters of peripheral blood, drawn into EDTA-treated Vacutainer tubes. Ficoll-Paque density-gradient centrifugation was used to isolate PBMCs, with at least 6.5 million per sample. Total RNA, at least 6 micrograms per sample, was extracted from PBMCs with Trizol reagent. The percentages of naive CD45RAhigh/CD27high T cells were determined by flow cytometry on a PBMC aliquot from every donor. The sequence joins TRBV27 to TRBJ2-1, and the D gene may be TRBD1, 5 bases matching. The receptor comes from a young woman in good health. Sequencing was performed on blood. The sequence in DNA is TGTGCCAGCAGCCGCTATCAGGGTAGCTCCTACAATGAGCAGTTCTTC. This encodes CASSRYQGSSYNEQFF.